This T cell receptor (beta chain) is from a study of blood T cells in healthy people across ages. The study's findings and limits: Lack of knowledge of donor CMV status possibly confounded expanded clonotype changes. As age increased, TCR beta diversity per million T cells fell in a roughly linear fashion.

For the second PCR, which ran for roughly 6 to 12 cycles, a sample-barcoded 5' primer and a J-beta primer mix were used. Tagging of each cDNA molecule was performed by a template-switch adaptor with 12 random nucleotides. Individual samples furnished no less than 2.5 million CDR3-containing paired-end reads apiece. In TCRdb, the 5' RACE reads were re-called with MiXCR into one record per CDR3 protein. The table includes hundreds of thousands of distinct CDR3 sequences, around 32% detected once. V shed 7 bases and J shed 4 bases, with 13 bases lying between them. Germline lookup yields CDR1 GTSNPN and CDR2 SVGIG (reference sequence). The CDR3 totals 12 residues. The table lists this clonotype with many counts. Its antigen is currently unknown.

This receptor was obtained from a woman of 80 years or more in good health. The specimen sequenced was blood. The rearrangement uses TRBV30 and TRBJ2-5; D call uncertain. The DNA for the CDR3 is TGTGCCTCCACCTCGGAGAGAGAGACCCAGTACTTC. It is translated as CASTSERETQYF.